This paragraph covers one T cell receptor beta chain sequence. This clonotype occurred many times. Its antigen is unknown. No base qualities exist here, and no much larger clone lies one base off it. V loses 5 bases at its end and J loses 2 bases; junction bases beyond the gene matches: 3. CDR1 is given as SNHLY and CDR2 as FYNNEI, both from the germline V gene. Inclusive of the bounding cysteine and phenylalanine, the CDR3 is 15 residues long. Only the CDR3 DNA stays, 45 bases, in frame from base 1. This sample was taken from a study of T-cell reconstitution after alpha-beta-depleted transplantation in children (dated by TCRdb to the mid-2010s). Context from the whole study: The study quantitatively tracked T-cell immune reconstitution after TCRalphabeta/CD19-depleted allogeneic hematopoietic cell transplantation in children using TCR repertoire profiling. Points the paper makes about the study in general: Over the following months the frequencies of hyperexpanded clones went down, and after one year T-cell counts and TCRbeta diversity were mostly credited to newly produced T cells. In some patients, high TCRbeta diversity at day 60 was attributed to recipient T cells and intrathymic progenitors that had survived conditioning. The apparently early recovery of alphabetaT-cell counts about two months after transplant reportedly depended on only several hundred rapidly expanded clones that came from non-depleted graft cells.

The library was prepared using PCR. The sequencer listed for this sample is Illumina HiSeq 2500. To normalize quantification of the TCRbeta repertoire, the TCR libraries were built with molecular barcoding that relied on unique molecular identifiers. TCRdb reprocessing: public reads trimmed at Q25 with fastp, clones called with MiXCR, in-frame beta chains kept. Each CDR3 protein appears once, grouped with its most common genes and DNA. The sample has some 120,000 distinct CDR3 sequences on record, around 23% of them singletons. In total, the top ten clones hold 8% to 11% of the sample. The treatment or condition label here, explained by the study, means: allogeneic hematopoietic cell transplantation with graft depleted of TCRalphabeta T cells and CD19 B cells. The children who served as transplant recipients had been given grafts of TCRalphabeta/CD19-depleted allogeneic hematopoietic cells.

The chain is encoded by TRBV2 joined to TRBJ2-6, and 7 junctional nucleotides match TRBD1. This specimen consisted of PBMCs, mostly from graft donor cells, obtained 180 days after TCRalphabeta/CD19-depleted stem cell transplant. The sequence was collected from a male patient between 2 and 10 years old who had a stem cell transplant for chronic granulomatous disease, so the T cells may come from the graft donor. Read as DNA, the sequence is TGTGCCAGCAGTAAACAGGGGACTGGGGCCAACGTCCTGACTTTC. Its amino acids are CASSKQGTGANVLTF.